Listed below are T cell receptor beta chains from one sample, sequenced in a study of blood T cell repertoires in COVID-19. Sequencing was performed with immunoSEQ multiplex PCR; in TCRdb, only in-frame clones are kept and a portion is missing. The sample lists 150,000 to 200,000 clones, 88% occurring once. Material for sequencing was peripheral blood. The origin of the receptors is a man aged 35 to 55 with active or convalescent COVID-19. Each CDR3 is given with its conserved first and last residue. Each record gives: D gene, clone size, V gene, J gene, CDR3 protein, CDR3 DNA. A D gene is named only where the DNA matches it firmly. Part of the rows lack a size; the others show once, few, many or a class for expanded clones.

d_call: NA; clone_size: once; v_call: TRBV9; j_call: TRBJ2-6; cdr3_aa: CASTQGLPRTPGANVLTF; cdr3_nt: TGTGCCAGCACCCAGGGGCTCCCCAGGACTCCGGGGGCCAACGTCCTGACTTTC
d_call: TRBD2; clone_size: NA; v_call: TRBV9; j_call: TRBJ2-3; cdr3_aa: CASSRLAGGLDTQYF; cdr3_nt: TGTGCCAGCAGCCGACTAGCGGGGGGGCTGGATACGCAGTATTTT
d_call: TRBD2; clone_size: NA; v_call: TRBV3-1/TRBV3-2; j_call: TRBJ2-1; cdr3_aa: CASSQDPAGGDEQFF; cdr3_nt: TGTGCCAGCAGCCAAGATCCAGCGGGAGGGGATGAGCAGTTCTTC
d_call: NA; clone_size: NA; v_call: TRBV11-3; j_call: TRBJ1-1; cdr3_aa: CASSLDGGSNTEAFF; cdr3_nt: TGTGCCAGCAGCTTAGATGGGGGCTCGAACACTGAAGCTTTCTTT
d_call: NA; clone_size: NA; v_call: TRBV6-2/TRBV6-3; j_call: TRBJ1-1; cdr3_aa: CASSRSGGGAEAFF; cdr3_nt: TGTGCCAGCAGTCGATCCGGCGGGGGAGCTGAAGCTTTCTTT
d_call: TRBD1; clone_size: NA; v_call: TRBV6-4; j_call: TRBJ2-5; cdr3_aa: CASSQDRAETQYF; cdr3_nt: TGTGCCAGCAGTCAGGACAGGGCGGAGACCCAGTACTTC
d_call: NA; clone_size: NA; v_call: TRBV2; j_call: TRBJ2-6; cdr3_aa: CASSETGSGANVLTF; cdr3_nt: TGTGCCAGCAGTGAAACTGGGAGTGGGGCCAACGTCCTGACTTTC
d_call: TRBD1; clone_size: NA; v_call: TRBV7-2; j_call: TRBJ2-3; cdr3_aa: CASSQDRVSDTQYF; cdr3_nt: TGTGCCAGCAGCCAGGACAGGGTTTCAGATACGCAGTATTTT
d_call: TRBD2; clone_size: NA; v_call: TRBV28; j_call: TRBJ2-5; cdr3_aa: CASSLTSGKETQYF; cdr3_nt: TGTGCCAGCAGTTTGACTAGCGGTAAAGAGACCCAGTACTTC
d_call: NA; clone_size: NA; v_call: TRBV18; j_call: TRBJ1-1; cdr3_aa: CASSKGPTEAFF; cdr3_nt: TGTGCCAGCTCCAAGGGGCCCACTGAAGCTTTCTTT
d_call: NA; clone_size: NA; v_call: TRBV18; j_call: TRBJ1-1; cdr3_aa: CASSPGFGGTEAFF; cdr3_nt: TGTGCCAGCTCACCCGGGTTTGGGGGGACTGAAGCTTTCTTT
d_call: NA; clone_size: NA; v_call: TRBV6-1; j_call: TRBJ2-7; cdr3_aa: CASSAGRTDILLREQYF; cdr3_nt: TGTGCCAGCAGTGCCGGACGGACAGATATACTCCTACGTGAGCAGTACTTC
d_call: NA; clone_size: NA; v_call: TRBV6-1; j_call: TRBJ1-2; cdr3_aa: CASSEALRGGYTF; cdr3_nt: TGTGCCAGCAGTGAAGCGCTTCGAGGTGGCTACACCTTC
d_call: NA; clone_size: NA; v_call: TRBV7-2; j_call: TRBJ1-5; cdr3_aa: CASSTESNQPQHF; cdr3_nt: TGTGCCAGCAGCACAGAGAGCAATCAGCCCCAGCATTTT
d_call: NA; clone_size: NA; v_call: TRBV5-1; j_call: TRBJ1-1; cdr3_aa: CASSLDRDVAFF; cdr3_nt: TGCGCCAGCAGCTTGGACAGGGATGTGGCTTTCTTT
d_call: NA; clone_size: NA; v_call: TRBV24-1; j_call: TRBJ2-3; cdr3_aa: CATSDPGVLGTDTQYF; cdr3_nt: TGTGCCACCAGTGATCCAGGTGTACTTGGCACAGATACGCAGTATTTT
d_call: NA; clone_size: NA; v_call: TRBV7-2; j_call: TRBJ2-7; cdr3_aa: CASSWQESPYEQYF; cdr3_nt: TGTGCCAGCAGCTGGCAGGAATCTCCCTACGAGCAGTACTTC
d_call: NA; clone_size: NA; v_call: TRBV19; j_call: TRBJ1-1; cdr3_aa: CASSTQATGNTEAFF; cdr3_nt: TGTGCCAGTAGTACCCAAGCCACCGGGAACACTGAAGCTTTCTTT
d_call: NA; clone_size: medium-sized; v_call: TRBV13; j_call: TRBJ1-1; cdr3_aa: CASSSPAWGVTEAFF; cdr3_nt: TGTGCCAGCAGCTCCCCGGCTTGGGGGGTCACTGAAGCTTTCTTT
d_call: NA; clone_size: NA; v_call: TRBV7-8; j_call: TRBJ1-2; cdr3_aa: CASSPRGALGGYTF; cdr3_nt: TGTGCCAGCAGCCCCCGCGGAGCCCTAGGAGGCTACACCTTC
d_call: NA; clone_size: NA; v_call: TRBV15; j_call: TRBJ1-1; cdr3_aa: CATSRDRGNTEAFF; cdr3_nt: TGTGCCACCAGCAGGGATAGAGGGAACACTGAAGCTTTCTTT
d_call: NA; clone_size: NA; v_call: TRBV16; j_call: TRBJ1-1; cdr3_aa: CASSQSGRNTEAFF; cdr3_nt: TGTGCCAGCAGCCAATCGGGCCGAAACACTGAAGCTTTCTTT
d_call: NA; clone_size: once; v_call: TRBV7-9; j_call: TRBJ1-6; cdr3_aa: CASSSSGGLNSPLHF; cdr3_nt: TGTGCCAGCAGCTCCTCGGGAGGGCTTAATTCACCCCTCCACTTT
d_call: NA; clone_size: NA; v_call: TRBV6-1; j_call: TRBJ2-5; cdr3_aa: CASSDRVLAETQYF; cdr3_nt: TGTGCCAGCAGTGATCGGGTGCTGGCGGAGACCCAGTACTTC
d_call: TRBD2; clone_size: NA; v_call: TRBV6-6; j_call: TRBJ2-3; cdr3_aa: CASSPVTSGRARDTQYF; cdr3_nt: TGTGCCAGCAGTCCCGTGACTAGCGGGAGAGCGCGAGATACGCAGTATTTT
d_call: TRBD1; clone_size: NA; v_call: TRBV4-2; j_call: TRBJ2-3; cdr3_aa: CASSRQGQGRADTQYF; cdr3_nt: TGTGCCAGCAGCCGACAGGGACAGGGAAGGGCAGATACGCAGTATTTT
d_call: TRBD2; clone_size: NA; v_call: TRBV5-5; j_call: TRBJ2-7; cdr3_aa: CASSLELSGGAYEQYF; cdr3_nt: TGTGCCAGCAGCCTAGAACTGAGCGGGGGGGCCTACGAGCAGTACTTC
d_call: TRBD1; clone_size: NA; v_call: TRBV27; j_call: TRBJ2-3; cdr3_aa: CASSNPGQGADTQYF; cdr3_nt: TGTGCCAGCAGTAACCCCGGACAGGGAGCAGATACGCAGTATTTT
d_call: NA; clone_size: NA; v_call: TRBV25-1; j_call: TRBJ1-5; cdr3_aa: CASMLRVQHF; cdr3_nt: TGTGCCAGTATGCTCAGGGTCCAGCATTTT
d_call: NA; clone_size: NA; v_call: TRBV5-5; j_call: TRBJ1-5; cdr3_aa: CASSEQEHQPQHF; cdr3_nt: TGTGCCAGCAGCGAACAGGAGCATCAGCCCCAGCATTTT
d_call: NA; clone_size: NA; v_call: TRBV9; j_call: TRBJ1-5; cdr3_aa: CASSVGETSNQPQHF; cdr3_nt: TGTGCCAGCAGCGTAGGGGAGACTAGCAATCAGCCCCAGCATTTT
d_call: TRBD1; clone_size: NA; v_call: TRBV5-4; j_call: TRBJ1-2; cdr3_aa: CASSPDRRLNYGYTF; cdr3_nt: TGTGCCAGCAGCCCGGACAGGAGGCTTAACTATGGCTACACCTTC
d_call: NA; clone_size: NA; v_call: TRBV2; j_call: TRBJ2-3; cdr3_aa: CASSVDSSTDTQYF; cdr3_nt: TGTGCCAGCAGTGTCGACAGCAGCACAGATACGCAGTATTTT
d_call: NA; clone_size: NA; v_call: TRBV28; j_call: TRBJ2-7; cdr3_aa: CASRRTVIKSYEQYF; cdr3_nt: TGTGCCAGCAGACGGACAGTAATTAAATCCTACGAGCAGTACTTC
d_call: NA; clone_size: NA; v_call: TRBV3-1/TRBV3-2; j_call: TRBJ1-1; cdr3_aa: CASSQRTAEAFF; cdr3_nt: TGTGCCAGCAGCCAACGGACAGCGGAAGCTTTCTTT
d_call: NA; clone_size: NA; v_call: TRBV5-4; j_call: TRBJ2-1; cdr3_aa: CASSPTPGLSNEQFF; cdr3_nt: TGTGCCAGCAGCCCAACCCCCGGACTATCCAATGAGCAGTTCTTC
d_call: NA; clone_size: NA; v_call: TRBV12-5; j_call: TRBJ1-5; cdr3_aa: CASGLVGAGIFNQPQHF; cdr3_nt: TGTGCTAGTGGTTTGGTAGGGGCAGGGATTTTCAATCAGCCCCAGCATTTT
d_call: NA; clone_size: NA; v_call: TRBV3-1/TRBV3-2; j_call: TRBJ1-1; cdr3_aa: CASSQDGQVNTEAFF; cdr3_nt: TGTGCCAGCAGCCAAGATGGTCAGGTGAACACTGAAGCTTTCTTT
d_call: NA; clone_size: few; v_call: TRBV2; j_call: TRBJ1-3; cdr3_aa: CASRVSESGNTIYF; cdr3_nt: TGTGCCAGCAGGGTAAGCGAGAGCGGAAACACCATATATTTT